This T cell receptor beta chain was retrieved from a study of blood T cell repertoires in COVID-19. Study context: From the United States, Italy and Spain came samples of acute and convalescent COVID-19. Sources were T cells, B-cell-depleted T cells, or PBMCs; the material itself was cDNA or gDNA.

CDR1 MNHEY and CDR2 SMNVEV come from the germline V gene (reference sequence). This CDR3 has 13 residues. A note on this clone: One end of the junction varies from germline; a read error may be responsible.

Clinical history reported by participants formed the basis on which cohorts were assigned. Method: immunoSEQ multiplex PCR; TCRdb's copy keeps in-frame clones and lacks some. The sample includes about 250,000 clones, approximately 86% of them seen just once. The chain is built from TRBV27 and TRBJ1-1, with D perhaps TRBD1 (6 bases). The clonotype was recovered from a woman under 40 with acute COVID-19. The sample comprised PBMCs or T cells enriched from blood (not recorded which). CDR3 coding DNA: TGTGCCAGCAGTGCCACAGGGAACCCTGAAGCTTTCTTT. Residues: CASSATGNPEAFF.